This record concerns one TCR beta chain sequence. Its antigen is still unknown. Assay used: immunoSEQ multiplex PCR; TCRdb lists only in-frame clones, some missing. The table lists 150,000 to 180,000 clones, around 90% of them singletons. Trimming removed 7 bases at V and 0 bases at J, with 10 bases between. The CDR3 consists of 13 residues. Germline CDR1 is MNHEY and CDR2 is SVGAGI. The data are from a study of T cell responses to AZD1222 COVID-19 vaccine. Study-level findings and limits: Close to half of spike-specific TCRs reportedly recognize unmutated variant regions. At baseline, seropositivity was found in only six or seven AZD1222 recipients. Every sample of the repertoires postdated the peak T cell response. The sample set comprised mostly white British donors with more females, and clonal diversity was possibly underestimated.

Sequencing was performed on peripheral blood, taken on day 0 of AZD1222 vaccination. The chain is built from TRBV6-5 and TRBJ2-7; D unclear. The source is an adult in good health. CDR3 protein: CASTDLASYEQYF. The CDR3, as DNA: TGTGCCAGCACCGACCTGGCCTCCTACGAGCAGTACTTC.